This record concerns one TCR beta chain sequence. Its target is not known. Assay used: immunoSEQ multiplex PCR; TCRdb lists only in-frame clones, some missing. Of around 89,000 clones detected, roughly 91% appear once; the ten largest clones hold roughly 0.64%. The sample is drawn from a study of OX40 agonist ivuxolimab in advanced cancers. Study information: Ivuxolimab, an agonistic anti-OX40 (CD134) antibody, was given to patients.

Germline lookup yields CDR1 SGHRS and CDR2 YFSETQ. CDR3 length equals 13 residues. V was trimmed by 6 bases and J by 2 bases, leaving 11 bases between them. The study's findings and limits: Still undetermined is the antigen specificity of the expanded peripheral T cells. Some of the nonresponding patients also showed low levels of normalized T-cell clonal expansion.

The V and J genes are TRBV5-1 and TRBJ1-1, with D tentatively TRBD1 (6 bases). Sequenced here: CD4+ or CD8+ T cells sorted from blood, sampled in a trial of the OX40 agonist ivuxolimab. This sequence originates from an adult with an advanced solid tumor such as melanoma, head and neck, liver or kidney cancer. CDR3 loop: CASTGAGNTEAFF. DNA for the CDR3: TGCGCCAGCACAGGGGCAGGAAACACTGAAGCTTTCTTT.